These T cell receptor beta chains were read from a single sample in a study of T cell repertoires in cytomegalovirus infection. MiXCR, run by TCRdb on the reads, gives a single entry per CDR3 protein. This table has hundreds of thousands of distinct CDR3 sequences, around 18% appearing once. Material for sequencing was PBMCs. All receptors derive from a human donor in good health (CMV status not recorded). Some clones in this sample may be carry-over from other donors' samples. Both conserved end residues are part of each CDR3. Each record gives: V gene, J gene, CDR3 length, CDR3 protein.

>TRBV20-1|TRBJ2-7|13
CSATEGGTYEQYF
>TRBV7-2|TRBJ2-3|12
CASRSITDTQYF
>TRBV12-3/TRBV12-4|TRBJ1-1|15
CASSLVRGRGTEAFF
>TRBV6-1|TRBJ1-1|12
CASSRGGANAFF
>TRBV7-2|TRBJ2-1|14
CASSLVTSYNEQFF
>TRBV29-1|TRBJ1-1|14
CSVNPYGWDTEAFF
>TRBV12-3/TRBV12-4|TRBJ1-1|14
CASSTLTGYTEAFF
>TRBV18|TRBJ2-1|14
CASSGLARDGEQFF
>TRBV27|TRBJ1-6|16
CASTRQLKSYNSPLHF
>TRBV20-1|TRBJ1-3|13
CSAKQASGNTIYF
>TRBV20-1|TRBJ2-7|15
CSAMGLIAGSYEQYF
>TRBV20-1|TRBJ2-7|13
CSATSGRSNEQYF
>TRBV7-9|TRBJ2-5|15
CASSLALAGVETQYF
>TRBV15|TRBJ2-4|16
CATSRDPQGDKNIQYF
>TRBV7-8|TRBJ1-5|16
CASSLAEISSNQPQHF
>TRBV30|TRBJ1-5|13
CAWSGQLNQPQHF
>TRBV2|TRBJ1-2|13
CASSEDRGLGYTF
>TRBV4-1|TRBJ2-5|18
CASSQDGNRGRSGETQYF
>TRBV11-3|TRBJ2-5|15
CASSLRGGPGETQYF
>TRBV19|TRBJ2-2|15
CASSQAPANTGELFF
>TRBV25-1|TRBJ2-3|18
CASSSLTSGTPEADTQYF
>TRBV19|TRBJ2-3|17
CASSIRGQRASTDTQYF
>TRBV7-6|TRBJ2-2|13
CASQGGRVGELFF
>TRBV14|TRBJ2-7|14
CASSSWGRGYEQYF
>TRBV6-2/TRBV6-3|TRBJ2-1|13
CASWEDTYNEQFF
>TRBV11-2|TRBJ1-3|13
CASSFQRGNTIYF
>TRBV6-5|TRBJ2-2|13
CASSYSDGRELFF
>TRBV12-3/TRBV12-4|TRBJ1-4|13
CASSFSFNEKLFF
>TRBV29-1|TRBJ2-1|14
CSVVGVGGYNEQFF